This is a list of T cell receptor beta chains from one sample in a study of T cells in localized non-small cell lung cancer. The repertoire was sequenced with immunoSEQ multiplex PCR; TCRdb's copy has only in-frame clones and lacks some. The table includes about 2,700 clones, 28% detected once. Sequences were derived from lung tumor tissue, sampled before any cancer treatment. The receptors stem from a female donor at least 60 years old with stage I lung adenocarcinoma. Both conserved end residues are part of each CDR3. A D gene is named only where the DNA matches it firmly. Clone size is stated in some rows and not others, as once, few, many or a class when expanded.

j_call	v_call	d_call	clone_size	cdr3_aa	cdr3_nt
TRBJ1-4	TRBV30	NA	NA	CAWSIREKLFF	TGTGCCTGGAGTATCCGTGAAAAACTGTTTTTT
TRBJ2-1	TRBV30	TRBD2	NA	CAWSVFLAGLSNEQFF	TGTGCCTGGAGTGTTTTCCTAGCGGGACTATCTAATGAGCAGTTCTTC
TRBJ2-1	TRBV28	TRBD2	NA	CASSLGSGNYNEQFF	TGTGCCAGCAGTTTGGGTAGCGGGAATTACAATGAGCAGTTCTTC
TRBJ2-1	TRBV9	NA	few	CASSVGPSSYNEQFF	TGTGCCAGCAGCGTCGGCCCCAGCTCCTACAATGAGCAGTTCTTC
TRBJ1-2	TRBV4-1	NA	few	CASSQEWTRLPRYGYTF	TGCGCCAGCAGCCAAGAATGGACGAGGCTCCCTCGCTATGGCTACACCTTC
TRBJ2-1	TRBV5-1	NA	NA	CASSLGWRPVDEQFF	TGCGCCAGCAGCTTGGGGTGGCGGCCTGTGGATGAGCAGTTCTTC
TRBJ2-3	TRBV11-3	TRBD2	large	CASSLVGGRRVDTQYF	TGTGCCAGCAGCTTGGTCGGCGGGAGGCGGGTAGATACGCAGTATTTT
TRBJ2-2	TRBV18	NA	NA	CASSPSMERGIGTGELFF	TGTGCCAGCTCACCCTCGATGGAAAGGGGTATTGGCACCGGGGAGCTGTTTTTT
TRBJ2-6	TRBV7-5	NA	few	CASSLWGAGANVLTF	NA
TRBJ2-3	TRBV7-7	NA	few	CASSLAARNTDTQYF	TGTGCCAGCAGCTTAGCGGCTCGTAACACAGATACGCAGTATTTT
TRBJ1-1	TRBV6-8	NA	medium-sized	CASSWTEYTEAFF	TGTGCCAGCAGTTGGACGGAGTACACTGAAGCTTTCTTT
TRBJ2-1	TRBV15	NA	few	CATSGARGGLTGSYNEQFF	TGTGCCACCAGCGGCGCCCGAGGAGGGTTAACGGGCTCCTACAATGAGCAGTTCTTC
TRBJ1-1	TRBV30	NA	NA	CAWSVDVNTEAFF	TGTGCCTGGAGTGTAGACGTAAACACTGAAGCTTTCTTT
TRBJ1-5	TRBV6-8	NA	NA	CASSYKLANQPQHF	TGTGCCAGCAGTTACAAGTTGGCAAATCAGCCCCAGCATTTT
TRBJ1-1	TRBV5-1	NA	NA	CASSSSRGANTEAFF	TGCGCCAGCAGCTCCTCTAGGGGGGCAAACACTGAAGCTTTCTTT
TRBJ1-5	TRBV19	NA	few	CASGLRPNQPQHF	TGTGCCAGTGGCTTAAGACCTAATCAGCCCCAGCATTTT
TRBJ2-7	TRBV6-8	TRBD2	NA	CASSLSGTSGFYSSYEQYF	TGTGCCAGCAGTCTTTCCGGGACTAGCGGGTTTTATAGCTCCTACGAGCAGTACTTC
TRBJ1-4	TRBV6-8	NA	medium-sized	CASRTNPQGTTNEKLFF	TGTGCCAGCAGGACCAATCCACAGGGAACAACTAATGAAAAACTGTTTTTT
TRBJ2-7	TRBV30	TRBD2	NA	CAWGRLESGQGGYLAQYF	TGTGCCTGGGGCCGACTTGAGTCGGGCCAGGGAGGGTATCTCGCGCAGTACTTC
TRBJ2-2	TRBV23-1	NA	NA	CASSAVNTGELFF	TGCGCCAGCAGCGCTGTGAACACCGGGGAGCTGTTTTTT
TRBJ1-4	TRBV7-5	NA	NA	CASSLVMGQGNEKLFF	TGTGCCAGCAGCTTGGTAATGGGACAGGGTAATGAAAAACTGTTTTTT
TRBJ2-1	TRBV9	NA	medium-sized	CASRGHYSYNEQFF	TGTGCCAGCAGGGGGCACTACTCCTACAATGAGCAGTTCTTC
TRBJ2-3	TRBV6-8	TRBD2	medium-sized	CASSTSGSTDTQYF	TGTGCCAGCAGTACTAGCGGGAGCACAGATACGCAGTATTTT
TRBJ2-1	TRBV18	TRBD2	NA	CASSPRTSKHNEQFF	TGTGCCAGCTCACCTCGGACTAGCAAACACAATGAGCAGTTCTTC
TRBJ2-3	TRBV1	NA	NA	CASSQLAGVRTDTQYF	TGCGCCAGCAGCCAATTGGCGGGAGTTCGCACAGATACGCAGTATTTT
TRBJ1-1	TRBV11-3	TRBD1	few	CASSLTTGAQNTEAFF	TGTGCCAGCAGCTTAACGACAGGGGCACAGAACACTGAAGCTTTCTTT
TRBJ1-2	TRBV19	TRBD1	NA	CASRMGQGSFTF	TGTGCCAGTAGGATGGGACAGGGGTCGTTCACCTTC
TRBJ1-2	TRBV11-3	NA	few	CASSLMARGTDGYTF	TGTGCCAGCAGCTTAATGGCAAGGGGAACTGATGGCTACACCTTC
TRBJ2-1	TRBV19	TRBD2	NA	CASFDTSGNSYNEQFF	TGTGCCAGTTTCGACACTAGCGGGAACTCCTACAATGAGCAGTTCTTC
TRBJ2-7	TRBV9	TRBD1	few	CASSVGGTGAYEQYF	TGTGCCAGCAGCGTAGGCGGGACAGGAGCCTACGAGCAGTACTTC
TRBJ2-5	TRBV12-5	TRBD2	NA	CASGLGAGTSPETQYF	TGTGCTAGTGGTTTGGGAGCCGGGACTAGCCCGGAGACCCAGTACTTC
TRBJ1-5	TRBV6-8	NA	few	CASSRKQAQQPQHF	TGTGCCAGCAGTAGGAAACAGGCCCAACAGCCCCAGCATTTT
TRBJ1-1	TRBV10-2	NA	NA	CASSEVPGVGKAEAFF	TGCGCCAGCAGTGAGGTTCCTGGGGTAGGAAAGGCTGAAGCTTTCTTT
TRBJ2-3	TRBV29-1	TRBD2	NA	CSVTLAGEVMQYF	TGCAGCGTTACCCTAGCGGGAGAAGTTATGCAGTATTTT
TRBJ2-1	TRBV28	NA	NA	CASSLWTNNEQFF	TGTGCCAGCAGTTTATGGACGAACAATGAGCAGTTCTTC
TRBJ2-1	TRBV7-6	TRBD1	NA	CASSPGTGDGEQFF	TGTGCCAGCAGCCCGGGGACAGGGGACGGTGAGCAGTTCTTC
TRBJ1-2	TRBV9	TRBD1	few	CASSRDRVYGYTF	TGTGCCAGCAGTCGGGACAGGGTCTATGGCTACACCTTC
TRBJ2-1	TRBV6-8	TRBD1	few	CASTPETGTYNEQFF	TGTGCCAGCACCCCCGAGACAGGGACCTACAATGAGCAGTTCTTC
TRBJ1-2	TRBV12-5	NA	medium-sized	CASTGALKRGYTF	TGTGCCAGCACCGGGGCTTTAAAACGTGGCTACACCTTC
TRBJ1-2	TRBV11-3	TRBD1	medium-sized	CASSDGGQEYYGYTF	TGTGCCAGCAGCGACGGTGGACAGGAGTACTATGGCTACACCTTC
TRBJ2-3	TRBV11-3	NA	NA	CASSWGLFTDTQYF	TGTGCCAGCAGCTGGGGACTTTTCACAGATACGCAGTATTTT
TRBJ2-3	TRBV5-1	NA	few	CASSLARGTDTQYF	TGCGCCAGCAGCTTGGCCCGTGGCACAGATACGCAGTATTTT
TRBJ2-3	TRBV19	NA	NA	CASSADRLATQYF	TGTGCCAGTAGCGCCGACCGCCTCGCTACGCAGTATTTT
TRBJ2-1	TRBV11-3	NA	NA	CASSLGQGLGNEQFF	TGTGCCAGCAGCTTAGGCCAGGGCCTGGGGAATGAGCAGTTCTTC
TRBJ2-2	TRBV9	TRBD2	few	CASRRLAENTGELFF	TGTGCCAGCAGGCGACTAGCGGAGAACACCGGGGAGCTGTTTTTT
TRBJ2-1	TRBV6-8	TRBD2	NA	CASTYGGRAREQFF	TGTGCCAGCACATACGGCGGGAGGGCAAGGGAGCAGTTCTTC
TRBJ2-5	TRBV11-3	NA	NA	CASSPQVGGQETQYF	TGTGCCAGCAGCCCACAAGTTGGAGGGCAAGAGACCCAGTACTTC
TRBJ2-5	TRBV19	TRBD2	NA	CASSRTSGKETQYF	TGTGCCAGTAGCCGGACTAGCGGGAAAGAGACCCAGTACTTC
TRBJ2-6	TRBV7-1	TRBD1	NA	CASSLQQGALGANVLTF	TGTGCCAGCAGCTTACAGCAGGGGGCGTTAGGGGCCAACGTCCTGACTTTC
TRBJ2-5	TRBV4-1	TRBD2	medium-sized	CASSQARGAGETQYF	TGCGCCAGCAGCCAAGCGCGGGGGGCTGGGGAGACCCAGTACTTC